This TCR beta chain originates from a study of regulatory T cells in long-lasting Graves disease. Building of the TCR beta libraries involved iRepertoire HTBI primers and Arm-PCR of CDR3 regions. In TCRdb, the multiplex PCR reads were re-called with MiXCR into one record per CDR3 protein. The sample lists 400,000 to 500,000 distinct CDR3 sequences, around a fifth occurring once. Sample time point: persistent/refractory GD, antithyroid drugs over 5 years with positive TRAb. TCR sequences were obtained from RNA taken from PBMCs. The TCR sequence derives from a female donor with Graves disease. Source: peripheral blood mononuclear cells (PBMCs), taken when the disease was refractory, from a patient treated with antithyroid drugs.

This CDR3 reads CAISEVSEVIYF. As DNA, the CDR3 is TGTGCCATCAGTGAGGTCTCGGAGGTCATATATTTT. The chain recombines TRBV10-3 with TRBJ1-3; D gene uncertain. The CDR3 contains 12 residues. V shed 2 bases and J shed 12 bases, with 11 bases lying between them. Germline V gene sequence: CDR1 ENHRY, CDR2 SYGVKD.